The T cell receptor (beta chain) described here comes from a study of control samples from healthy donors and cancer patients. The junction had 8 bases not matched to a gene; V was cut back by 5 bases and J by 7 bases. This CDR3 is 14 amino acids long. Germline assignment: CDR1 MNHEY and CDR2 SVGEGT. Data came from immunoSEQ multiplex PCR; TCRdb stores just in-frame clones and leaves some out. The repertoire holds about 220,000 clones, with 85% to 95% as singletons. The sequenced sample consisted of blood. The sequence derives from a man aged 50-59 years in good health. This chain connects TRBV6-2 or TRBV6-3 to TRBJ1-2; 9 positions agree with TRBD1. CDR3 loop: CASSPRDRVFGYTF. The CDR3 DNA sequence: TGTGCCAGCAGTCCCCGGGACAGGGTGTTTGGCTACACCTTC.